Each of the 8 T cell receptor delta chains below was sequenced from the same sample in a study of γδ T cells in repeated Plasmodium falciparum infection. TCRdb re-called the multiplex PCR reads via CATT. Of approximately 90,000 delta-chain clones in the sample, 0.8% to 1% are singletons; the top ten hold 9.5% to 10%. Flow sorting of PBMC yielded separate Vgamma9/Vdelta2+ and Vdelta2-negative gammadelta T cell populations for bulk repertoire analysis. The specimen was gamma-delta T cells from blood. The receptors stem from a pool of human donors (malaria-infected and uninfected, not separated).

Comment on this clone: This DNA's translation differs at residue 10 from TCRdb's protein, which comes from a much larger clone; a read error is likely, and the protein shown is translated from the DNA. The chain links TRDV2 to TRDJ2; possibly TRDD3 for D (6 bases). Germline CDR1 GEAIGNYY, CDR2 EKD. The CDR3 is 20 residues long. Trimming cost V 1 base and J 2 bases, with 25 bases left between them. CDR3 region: CACDTIPTGRLIELTAQLFF. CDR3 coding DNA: TGTGCCTGTGACACTATCCCTACTGGGAGATTAATTGAGTTGACAGCACAACTCTTCTTT.

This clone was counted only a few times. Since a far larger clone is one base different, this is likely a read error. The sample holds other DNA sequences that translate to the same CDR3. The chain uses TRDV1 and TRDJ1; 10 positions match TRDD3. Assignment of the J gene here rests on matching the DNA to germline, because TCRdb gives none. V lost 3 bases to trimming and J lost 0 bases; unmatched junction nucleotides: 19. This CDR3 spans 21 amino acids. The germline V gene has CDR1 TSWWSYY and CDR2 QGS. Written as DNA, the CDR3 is TGTGCTCTTGGGGAGATGAACACCGGGGGATACGCAGTAAGGTACACCGATAAACTCATCTTT. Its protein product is CALGEMNTGGYAVRYTDKLIF.

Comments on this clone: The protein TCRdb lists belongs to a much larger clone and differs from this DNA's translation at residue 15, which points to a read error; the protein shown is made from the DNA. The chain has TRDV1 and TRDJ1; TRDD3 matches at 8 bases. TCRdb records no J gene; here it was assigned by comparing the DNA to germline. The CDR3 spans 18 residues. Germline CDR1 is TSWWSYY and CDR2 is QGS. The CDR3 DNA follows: TGTGCTCTTGGGGAACGTATTGCGGGGGATAGATACACCGATAGACTCATCTTT. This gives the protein CALGERIAGDRYTDRLIF.

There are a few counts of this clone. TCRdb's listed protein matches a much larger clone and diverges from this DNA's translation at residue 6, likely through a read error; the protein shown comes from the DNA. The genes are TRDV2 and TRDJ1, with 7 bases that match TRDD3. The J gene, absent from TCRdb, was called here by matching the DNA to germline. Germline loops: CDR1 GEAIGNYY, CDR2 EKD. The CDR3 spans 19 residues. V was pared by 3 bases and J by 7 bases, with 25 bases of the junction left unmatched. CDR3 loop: CACDLPATGENEEAGKLIF. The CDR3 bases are TGTGCCTGTGACCTTCCCGCTACTGGGGAGAATGAAGAGGCCGGTAAACTCATCTTT.

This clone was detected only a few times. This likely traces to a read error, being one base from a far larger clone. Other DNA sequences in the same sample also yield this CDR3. DNA for the CDR3: TGTGCTCTTGGGGAACTAGGGTTTCCTTCCTTCCTGGGGGGCTACACCGATAAACTCATCTTT. It specifies CALGELGFPSFLGGYTDKLIF. V is TRDV1 and J is TRDJ1; D tentatively reads TRDD2 or TRDD3 (7 bases each). Since TCRdb gives no J gene, matching the DNA to germline was used here to assign it. Deletions cut 0 bases from V and 0 bases from J, with 26 bases between. The CDR3 sequence is 21 residues long. Looked up from germline, CDR1 is TSWWSYY and CDR2 is QGS.

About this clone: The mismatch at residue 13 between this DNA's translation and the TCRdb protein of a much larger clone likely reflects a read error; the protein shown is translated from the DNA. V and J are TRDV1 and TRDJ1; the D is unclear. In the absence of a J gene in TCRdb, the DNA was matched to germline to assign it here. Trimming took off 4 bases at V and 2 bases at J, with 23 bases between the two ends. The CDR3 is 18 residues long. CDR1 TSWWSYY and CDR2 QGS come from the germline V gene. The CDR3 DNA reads TGTGCTCTTGGGGTCCGTTGGGCCCCGGATGTACAGACCGATAAACTCATCTTT. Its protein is CALGVRWAPDVQTDKLIF.

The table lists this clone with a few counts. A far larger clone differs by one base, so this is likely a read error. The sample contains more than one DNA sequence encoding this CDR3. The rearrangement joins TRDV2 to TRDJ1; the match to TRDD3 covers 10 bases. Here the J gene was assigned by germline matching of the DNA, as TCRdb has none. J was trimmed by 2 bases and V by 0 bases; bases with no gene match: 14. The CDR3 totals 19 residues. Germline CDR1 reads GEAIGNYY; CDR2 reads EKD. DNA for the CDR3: TGTGCCTGTGACACCGTTGGGGGATACAGTGTGGGCATAACCGATAAACTCATCTTT. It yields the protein CACDTVGGYSVGITDKLIF.

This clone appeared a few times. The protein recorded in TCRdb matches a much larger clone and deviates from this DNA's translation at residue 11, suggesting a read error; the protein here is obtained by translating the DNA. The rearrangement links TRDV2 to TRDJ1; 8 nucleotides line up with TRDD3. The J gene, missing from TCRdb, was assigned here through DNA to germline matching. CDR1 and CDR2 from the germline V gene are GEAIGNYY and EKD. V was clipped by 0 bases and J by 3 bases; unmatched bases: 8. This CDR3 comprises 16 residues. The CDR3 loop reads CACDTGRDTGADKLIF. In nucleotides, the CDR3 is TGTGCCTGTGACACCGGAAGGGATACGGGGGCCGATAAACTCATCTTT.